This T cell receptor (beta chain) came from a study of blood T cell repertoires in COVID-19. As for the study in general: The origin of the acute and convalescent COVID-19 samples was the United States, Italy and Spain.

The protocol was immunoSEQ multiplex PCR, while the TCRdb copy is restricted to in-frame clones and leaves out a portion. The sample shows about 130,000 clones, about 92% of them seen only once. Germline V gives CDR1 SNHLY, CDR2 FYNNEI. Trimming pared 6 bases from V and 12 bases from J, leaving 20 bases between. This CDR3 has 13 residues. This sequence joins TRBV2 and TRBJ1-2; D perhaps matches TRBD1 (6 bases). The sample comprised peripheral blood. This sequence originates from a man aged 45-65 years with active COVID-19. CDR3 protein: CASRPGSGVRDTF. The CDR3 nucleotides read TGTGCCAGCAGACCGGGATCAGGGGTACGAGACACCTTC.